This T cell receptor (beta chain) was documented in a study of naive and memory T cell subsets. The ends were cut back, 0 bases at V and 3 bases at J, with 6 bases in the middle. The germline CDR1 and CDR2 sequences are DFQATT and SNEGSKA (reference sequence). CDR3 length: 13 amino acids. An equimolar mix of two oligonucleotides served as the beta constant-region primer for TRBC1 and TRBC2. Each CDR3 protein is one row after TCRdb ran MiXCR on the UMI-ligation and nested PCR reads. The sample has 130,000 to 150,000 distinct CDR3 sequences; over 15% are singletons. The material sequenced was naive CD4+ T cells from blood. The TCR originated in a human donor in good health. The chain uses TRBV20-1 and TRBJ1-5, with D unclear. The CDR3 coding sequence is TGCAGTGCTAGAGAGGAGAACAATCAGCCCCAGCATTTT. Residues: CSAREENNQPQHF.